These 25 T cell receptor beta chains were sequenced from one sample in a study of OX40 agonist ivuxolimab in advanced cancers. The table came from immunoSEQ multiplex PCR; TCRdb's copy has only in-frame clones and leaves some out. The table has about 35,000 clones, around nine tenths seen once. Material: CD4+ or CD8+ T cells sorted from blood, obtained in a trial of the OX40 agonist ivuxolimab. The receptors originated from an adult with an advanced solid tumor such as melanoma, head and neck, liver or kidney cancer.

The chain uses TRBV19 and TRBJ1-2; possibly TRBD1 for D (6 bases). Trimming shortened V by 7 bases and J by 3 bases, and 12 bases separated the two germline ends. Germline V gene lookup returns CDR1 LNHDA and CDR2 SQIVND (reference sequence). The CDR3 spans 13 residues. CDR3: CASTWTADYGYTF. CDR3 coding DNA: TGTGCCAGTACCTGGACAGCCGACTATGGCTACACCTTC.

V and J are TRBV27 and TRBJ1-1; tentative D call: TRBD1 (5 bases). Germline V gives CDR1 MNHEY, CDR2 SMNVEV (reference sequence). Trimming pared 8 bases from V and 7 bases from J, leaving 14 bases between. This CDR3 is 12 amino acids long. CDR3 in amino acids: CASFSWGNEAFF. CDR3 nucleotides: TGTGCCAGCTTCTCCTGGGGCAATGAAGCTTTCTTT.

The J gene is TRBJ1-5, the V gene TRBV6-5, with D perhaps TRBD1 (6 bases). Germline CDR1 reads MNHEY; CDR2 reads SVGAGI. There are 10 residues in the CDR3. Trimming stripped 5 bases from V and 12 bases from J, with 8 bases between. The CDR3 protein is CASSEGVQHF. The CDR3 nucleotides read TGTGCCAGCAGTGAGGGGGTCCAGCATTTT.

CDR3 residues: CASSSRLAGGPFTQYF. The CDR3 nucleotides read TGTGCCAGCAGTTCAAGACTAGCGGGAGGGCCGTTTACGCAGTATTTT. V gene TRBV11-3 combines with J gene TRBJ2-3; 14 bases align to TRBD2. Trimming took 6 bases from V and 8 from J; bases not matched to a gene: 10. Per germline, CDR1 SGHNT and CDR2 YENEEA. This CDR3 is 16 amino acids long.

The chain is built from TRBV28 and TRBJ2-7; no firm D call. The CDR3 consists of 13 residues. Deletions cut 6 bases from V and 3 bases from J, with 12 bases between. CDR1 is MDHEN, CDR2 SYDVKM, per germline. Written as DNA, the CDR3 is TGTGCCAGCAGCTCTCGCTTACTCTACGAGCAGTACTTC. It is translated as CASSSRLLYEQYF.

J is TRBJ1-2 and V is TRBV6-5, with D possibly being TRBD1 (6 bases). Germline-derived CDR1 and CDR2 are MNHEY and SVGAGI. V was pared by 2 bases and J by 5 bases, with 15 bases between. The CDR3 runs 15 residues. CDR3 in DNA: TGTGCCAGCAGTTACGTCGGGGGCTCGGAGTATGGCTACACCTTC. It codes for CASSYVGGSEYGYTF.

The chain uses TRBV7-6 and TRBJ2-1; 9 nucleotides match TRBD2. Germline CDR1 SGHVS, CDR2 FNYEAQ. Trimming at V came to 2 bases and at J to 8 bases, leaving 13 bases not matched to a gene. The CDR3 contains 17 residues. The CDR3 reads CASSLSISGSPGDEQFF. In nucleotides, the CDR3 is TGTGCCAGCAGCTTAAGTATTAGCGGGAGCCCGGGCGATGAGCAGTTCTTC.

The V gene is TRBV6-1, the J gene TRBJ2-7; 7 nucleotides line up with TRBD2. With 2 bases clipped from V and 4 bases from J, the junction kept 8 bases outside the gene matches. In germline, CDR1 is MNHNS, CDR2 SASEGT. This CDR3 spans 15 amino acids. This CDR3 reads CASSEYWGGGYEQYF. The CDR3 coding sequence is TGTGCCAGCAGTGAATATTGGGGGGGTGGGTACGAGCAGTACTTC.

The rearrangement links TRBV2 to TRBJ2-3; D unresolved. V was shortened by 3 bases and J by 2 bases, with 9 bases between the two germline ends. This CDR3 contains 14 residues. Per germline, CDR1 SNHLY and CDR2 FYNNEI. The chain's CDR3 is CASSDGIFTDTQYF. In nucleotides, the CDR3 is TGTGCCAGCAGTGATGGAATCTTCACAGATACGCAGTATTTT.

CDR3 DNA: TGTGCCAGTAGTATGACGGGGAGCTCCTACGAGCAGTACTTC. Translated: CASSMTGSSYEQYF. V and J are TRBV19 and TRBJ2-7; TRBD2 is a possible D gene (5 bases). Germline V gene lookup returns CDR1 LNHDA and CDR2 SQIVND (reference sequence). The CDR3 is 14 amino acids. V lost 3 bases, J lost 0 bases, and 9 bases lay in between.

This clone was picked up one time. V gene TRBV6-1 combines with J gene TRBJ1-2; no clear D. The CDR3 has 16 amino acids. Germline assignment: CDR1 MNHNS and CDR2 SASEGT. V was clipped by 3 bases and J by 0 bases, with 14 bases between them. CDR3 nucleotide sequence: TGTGCCAGCAGTGAGGCCTTGGAGTTAGCTAACTATGGCTACACCTTC. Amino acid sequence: CASSEALELANYGYTF.

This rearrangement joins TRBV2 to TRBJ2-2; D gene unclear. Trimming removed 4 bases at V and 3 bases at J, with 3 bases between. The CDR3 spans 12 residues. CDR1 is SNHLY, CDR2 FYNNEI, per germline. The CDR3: CASSAHTGELFF. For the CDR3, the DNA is TGTGCCAGCAGTGCCCACACCGGGGAGCTGTTTTTT.

CDR3 DNA sequence: TGTGCCAGCAAGGTTACAGGGTCCACTGAAGCTTTCTTT. As protein: CASKVTGSTEAFF. The V gene is TRBV19, the J gene TRBJ1-1; TRBD1 might be the D (6 bases). Germline CDR1 LNHDA, CDR2 SQIVND (reference sequence). The V and J ends lost 9 bases and 4 bases respectively, with 15 bases between them. The CDR3 extends over 13 amino acids. The variable domain in full, with the rest retrieved from reference TRBV19 and TRBJ1-1, is DGGITQSPKYLFRKEGQNVTLSCEQNLNHDAMYWYRQDPGQGLRLIYYSQIVNDFQKGDIAEGYSVSREKKESFPLTVTSAQKNPTAFYLCASKVTGSTEAFFGQGTRLTVV.

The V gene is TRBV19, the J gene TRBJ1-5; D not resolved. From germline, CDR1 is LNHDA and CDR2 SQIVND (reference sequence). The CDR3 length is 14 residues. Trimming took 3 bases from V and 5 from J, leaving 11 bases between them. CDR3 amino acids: CASSILTDYQPQHF. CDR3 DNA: TGTGCCAGTAGTATCCTAACAGATTATCAGCCCCAGCATTTT.

CDR3 DNA: TGTGCCAGCAGCTTAGGACAGCCGCAGTTCTTC. Protein: CASSLGQPQFF. The chain joins TRBV7-9 to TRBJ2-1, with D possibly being TRBD1 (5 bases). The CDR3 covers 11 residues. Germline V gene data show CDR1 as SEHNR and CDR2 as FQNEAQ (reference sequence). Trimming stripped 1 base from V and 12 bases from J, with 7 bases between.

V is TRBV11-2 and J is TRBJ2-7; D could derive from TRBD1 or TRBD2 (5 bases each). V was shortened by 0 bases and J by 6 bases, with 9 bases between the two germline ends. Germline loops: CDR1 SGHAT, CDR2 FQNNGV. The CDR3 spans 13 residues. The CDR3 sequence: CASSLDFGAEQYF. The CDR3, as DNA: TGTGCCAGCAGCTTAGATTTCGGGGCCGAGCAGTACTTC. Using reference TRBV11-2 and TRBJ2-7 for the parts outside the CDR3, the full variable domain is EAGVAQSPRYKIIEKRQSVAFWCNPISGHATLYWYQQILGQGPKLLIQFQNNGVVDDSQLPKDRFSAERLKGVDSTLKIQPAKLEDSAVYLCASSLDFGAEQYFGPGTRLTVT.

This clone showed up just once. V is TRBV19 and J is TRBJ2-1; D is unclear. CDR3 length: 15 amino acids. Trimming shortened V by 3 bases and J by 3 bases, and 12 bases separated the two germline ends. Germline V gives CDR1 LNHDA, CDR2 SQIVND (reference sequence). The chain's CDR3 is CASSMIGTGYNEQFF. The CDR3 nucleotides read TGTGCCAGTAGTATGATCGGAACGGGCTACAATGAGCAGTTCTTC.

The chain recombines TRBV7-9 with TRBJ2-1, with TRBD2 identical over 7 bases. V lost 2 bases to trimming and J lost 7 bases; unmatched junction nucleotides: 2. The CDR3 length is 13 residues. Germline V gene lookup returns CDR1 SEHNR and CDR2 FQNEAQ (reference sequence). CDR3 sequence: CASSLRDYNEQFF. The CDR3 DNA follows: TGTGCCAGCAGCTTAAGGGACTATAATGAGCAGTTCTTC.

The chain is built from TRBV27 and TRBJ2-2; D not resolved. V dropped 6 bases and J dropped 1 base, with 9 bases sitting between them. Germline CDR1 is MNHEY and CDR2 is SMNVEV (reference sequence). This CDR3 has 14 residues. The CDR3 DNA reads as TGTGCCAGCAGCCCCTTCCTGAACACCGGGGAGCTGTTTTTT. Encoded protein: CASSPFLNTGELFF.

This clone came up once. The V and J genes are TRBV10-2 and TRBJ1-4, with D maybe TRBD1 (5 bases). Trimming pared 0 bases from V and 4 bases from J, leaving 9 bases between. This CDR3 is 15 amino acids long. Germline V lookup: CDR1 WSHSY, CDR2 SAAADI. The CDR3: CASSESGGFNEKLFF. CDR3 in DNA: TGCGCCAGCAGTGAGTCTGGGGGATTTAATGAAAAACTGTTTTTT.

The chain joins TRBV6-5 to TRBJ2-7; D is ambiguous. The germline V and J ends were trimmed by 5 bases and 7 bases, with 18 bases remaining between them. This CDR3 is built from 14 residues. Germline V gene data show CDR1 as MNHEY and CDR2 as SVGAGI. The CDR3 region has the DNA TGTGCCAGCAGTACGGGCACATATGGCAGAGAGCAGTACTTC. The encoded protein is CASSTGTYGREQYF.

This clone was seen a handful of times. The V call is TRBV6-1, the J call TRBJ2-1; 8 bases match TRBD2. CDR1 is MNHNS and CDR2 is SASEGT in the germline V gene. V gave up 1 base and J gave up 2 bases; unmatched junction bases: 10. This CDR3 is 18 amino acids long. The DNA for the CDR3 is TGTGCCAGCAGTGAAGATGGACCTGCCGGGAGGGCCTACAATGAGCAGTTCTTC. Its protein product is CASSEDGPAGRAYNEQFF.

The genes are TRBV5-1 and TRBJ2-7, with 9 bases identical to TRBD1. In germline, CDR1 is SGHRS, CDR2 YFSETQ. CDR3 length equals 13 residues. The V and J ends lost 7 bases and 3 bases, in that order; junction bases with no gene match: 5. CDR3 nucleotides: TGCGCCAGCGGCCCGGGACAGGGCTACGAGCAGTACTTC. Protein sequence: CASGPGQGYEQYF.

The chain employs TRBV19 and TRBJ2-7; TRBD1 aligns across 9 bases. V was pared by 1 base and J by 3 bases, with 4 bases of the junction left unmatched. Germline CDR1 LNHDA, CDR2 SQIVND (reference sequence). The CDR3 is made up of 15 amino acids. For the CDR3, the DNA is TGTGCCAGTAGTATAGGCGGGACAGGGATCTACGAGCAGTACTTC. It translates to CASSIGGTGIYEQYF. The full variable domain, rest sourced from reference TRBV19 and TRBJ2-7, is DGGITQSPKYLFRKEGQNVTLSCEQNLNHDAMYWYRQDPGQGLRLIYYSQIVNDFQKGDIAEGYSVSREKKESFPLTVTSAQKNPTAFYLCASSIGGTGIYEQYFGPGTRLTVT.

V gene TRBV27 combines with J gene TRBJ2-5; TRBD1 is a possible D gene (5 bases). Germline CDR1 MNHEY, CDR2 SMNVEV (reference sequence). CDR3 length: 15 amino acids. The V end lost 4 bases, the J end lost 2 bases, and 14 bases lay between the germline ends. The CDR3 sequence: CASSSGISGQETQYF. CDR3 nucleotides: TGTGCCAGCAGTTCTGGGATCTCAGGGCAAGAGACCCAGTACTTC.